These T cell receptor beta chains were read from a single sample in a study of T-cell memory formation after mild COVID-19. From the 5' RACE reads, TCRdb called clonotypes with MiXCR, one entry per CDR3 protein. Among tens of thousands of distinct CDR3 sequences, roughly 12% were seen once, and the ten largest hold less than 45%. Sequencing was carried out using PBMCs or a T cell subset sorted from them (not recorded which). The receptors here all came from a man in his late teens or twenties who had mild COVID-19 (a few samples of this study predate the infection). Cell type and time point are not known. Both conserved end residues are part of each CDR3. Each record gives: clone size, V gene, D gene, CDR3 length, J gene, CDR3 protein, CDR3 DNA. D genes are given only for firm matches. Clone size is shown for a subset of rows, as once, few, many or a class of expanded clone.

abundance: NA; v_gene: TRBV20-1; d_gene: TRBD2; len: 13; j_gene: TRBJ2-3; CDR3aa: CSAERGATDTQYF; CDR3nt: TGCAGTGCCGAGCGGGGAGCTACAGATACGCAGTATTTT
abundance: few; v_gene: TRBV5-1; d_gene: NA; len: 14; j_gene: TRBJ1-2; CDR3aa: CASSWRGRHYGYTF; CDR3nt: TGCGCCAGCAGCTGGCGAGGACGTCACTATGGCTACACCTTC
abundance: few; v_gene: TRBV7-2; d_gene: NA; len: 14; j_gene: TRBJ1-2; CDR3aa: CASSLGGVAYGYTF; CDR3nt: TGTGCCAGCAGCTTAGGGGGTGTTGCCTATGGCTACACCTTC
abundance: NA; v_gene: TRBV9; d_gene: NA; len: 15; j_gene: TRBJ1-2; CDR3aa: CASSPRQATNYGYTF; CDR3nt: TGTGCCAGCAGCCCACGACAGGCAACTAACTATGGCTACACCTTC
abundance: few; v_gene: TRBV4-3; d_gene: NA; len: 13; j_gene: TRBJ2-7; CDR3aa: CASSQVPQGEQYF; CDR3nt: TGCGCCAGCAGCCAAGTCCCCCAGGGCGAGCAGTACTTC
abundance: few; v_gene: TRBV4-2; d_gene: TRBD1; len: 18; j_gene: TRBJ1-1; CDR3aa: CASSPYLQGRGVGTEAFF; CDR3nt: TGTGCCAGCAGCCCGTACTTACAGGGGAGAGGAGTGGGCACTGAAGCTTTCTTT
abundance: NA; v_gene: TRBV2; d_gene: TRBD1; len: 19; j_gene: TRBJ2-1; CDR3aa: CASSPYSFTGDRTYNEQFF; CDR3nt: TGTGCCAGCAGCCCCTACTCGTTTACAGGGGACCGCACCTACAATGAGCAGTTCTTC
abundance: few; v_gene: TRBV12-3/TRBV12-4; d_gene: NA; len: 14; j_gene: TRBJ1-1; CDR3aa: CASSLMSMNTEAFF; CDR3nt: TGTGCCAGCAGTTTAATGTCAATGAACACTGAAGCTTTCTTT
abundance: few; v_gene: TRBV7-9; d_gene: NA; len: 12; j_gene: TRBJ2-3; CDR3aa: CASRGQTDTQYF; CDR3nt: TGTGCCAGCAGGGGTCAGACAGATACGCAGTATTTT
abundance: few; v_gene: TRBV27; d_gene: TRBD1; len: 15; j_gene: TRBJ2-7; CDR3aa: CASSPADRVLYEQYF; CDR3nt: TGTGCCAGCAGTCCCGCGGACAGGGTCCTTTACGAGCAGTACTTC
abundance: many; v_gene: TRBV7-6; d_gene: TRBD2; len: 13; j_gene: TRBJ2-1; CDR3aa: CASSLVSGGRQFF; CDR3nt: TGTGCCAGCAGCTTAGTTTCGGGGGGGCGGCAGTTCTTC
abundance: many; v_gene: TRBV5-6; d_gene: TRBD2; len: 17; j_gene: TRBJ2-1; CDR3aa: CASSLAKAAGGSDEQFF; CDR3nt: TGTGCCAGCAGCTTGGCCAAGGCCGCGGGGGGGAGCGATGAGCAGTTCTTC
abundance: few; v_gene: TRBV12-3/TRBV12-4; d_gene: NA; len: 13; j_gene: TRBJ2-1; CDR3aa: CASSTGEDNEQFF; CDR3nt: TGTGCCAGCAGCACAGGGGAGGACAATGAGCAGTTCTTC
abundance: NA; v_gene: TRBV11-2; d_gene: NA; len: 14; j_gene: TRBJ2-5; CDR3aa: CASRPGPGRETQYF; CDR3nt: TGTGCCAGCCGACCGGGCCCGGGACGGGAGACCCAGTACTTC
abundance: NA; v_gene: TRBV7-9; d_gene: NA; len: 14; j_gene: TRBJ2-3; CDR3aa: CASSPSLGADTQYF; CDR3nt: TGTGCCAGCAGCCCCTCACTTGGGGCAGATACGCAGTATTTT
abundance: few; v_gene: TRBV7-8; d_gene: TRBD1; len: 17; j_gene: TRBJ2-2; CDR3aa: CASSFPPDRPLTGELFF; CDR3nt: TGTGCCAGCAGCTTCCCACCGGACAGGCCTCTCACCGGGGAGCTGTTTTTT
abundance: few; v_gene: TRBV6-5; d_gene: TRBD1; len: 15; j_gene: TRBJ2-7; CDR3aa: CASSFGTDNAYEQYF; CDR3nt: TGTGCCAGCAGTTTCGGGACAGACAACGCCTACGAGCAGTACTTC
abundance: few; v_gene: TRBV10-3; d_gene: TRBD2; len: 15; j_gene: TRBJ2-3; CDR3aa: CAISESGLLTDTQYF; CDR3nt: TGTGCCATCAGTGAGTCGGGACTACTCACAGATACGCAGTATTTT
abundance: NA; v_gene: TRBV9; d_gene: TRBD2; len: 14; j_gene: TRBJ2-3; CDR3aa: CASSAHGGGDTQYF; CDR3nt: TGTGCCAGCAGCGCTCACGGGGGGGGAGATACGCAGTATTTT
abundance: NA; v_gene: TRBV29-1; d_gene: TRBD1; len: 14; j_gene: TRBJ2-2; CDR3aa: CSVQGGRGHGELFF; CDR3nt: TGCAGCGTCCAGGGGGGCAGGGGGCACGGGGAGCTGTTTTTT
abundance: NA; v_gene: TRBV20-1; d_gene: NA; len: 16; j_gene: TRBJ1-4; CDR3aa: CSARDIRGWGDEKLFF; CDR3nt: TGCAGTGCTAGAGATATAAGGGGGTGGGGTGACGAAAAACTGTTTTTT
abundance: NA; v_gene: TRBV4-1; d_gene: NA; len: 16; j_gene: TRBJ1-5; CDR3aa: CASSQERGDASQPQHF; CDR3nt: TGCGCCAGCAGCCAAGAGCGTGGAGATGCTAGTCAGCCCCAGCATTTT
abundance: few; v_gene: TRBV29-1; d_gene: TRBD2; len: 16; j_gene: TRBJ2-5; CDR3aa: CSVGPASGGAKETQYF; CDR3nt: TGCAGCGTTGGTCCGGCTAGCGGGGGGGCGAAAGAGACCCAGTACTTC
abundance: NA; v_gene: TRBV6-2/TRBV6-3; d_gene: TRBD2; len: 15; j_gene: TRBJ2-3; CDR3aa: CASRTERGDTDTQYF; CDR3nt: TGTGCCAGCAGAACCGAGCGGGGTGACACAGATACGCAGTATTTT
abundance: NA; v_gene: TRBV6-2/TRBV6-3; d_gene: NA; len: 17; j_gene: TRBJ2-3; CDR3aa: CASSYPPQEGATDTQYF; CDR3nt: TGTGCCAGCAGTTACCCCCCCCAGGAGGGGGCAACAGATACGCAGTATTTT
abundance: few; v_gene: TRBV3-1; d_gene: NA; len: 16; j_gene: TRBJ2-5; CDR3aa: CASSQEASGNQETQYF; CDR3nt: TGTGCCAGCAGCCAAGAGGCTTCGGGTAACCAAGAGACCCAGTACTTC
abundance: many; v_gene: TRBV5-4; d_gene: NA; len: 14; j_gene: TRBJ2-2; CDR3aa: CASSLGVSAGELFF; CDR3nt: TGTGCCAGCAGCTTGGGTGTCAGCGCCGGGGAGCTGTTTTTT
abundance: few; v_gene: TRBV7-9; d_gene: NA; len: 15; j_gene: TRBJ2-7; CDR3aa: CASSLGPRLNYEQYF; CDR3nt: TGTGCCAGCAGCTTAGGGCCAAGACTTAACTACGAGCAGTACTTC
abundance: NA; v_gene: TRBV12-3/TRBV12-4; d_gene: NA; len: 11; j_gene: TRBJ2-1; CDR3aa: CASSPGVEQFF; CDR3nt: TGTGCCAGCAGTCCAGGGGTTGAGCAGTTCTTC
abundance: few; v_gene: TRBV6-2/TRBV6-3; d_gene: TRBD1; len: 15; j_gene: TRBJ1-4; CDR3aa: CASSYSTRGLGKLFF; CDR3nt: TGTGCCAGCAGTTACTCGACAAGGGGGCTAGGTAAACTGTTTTTT
abundance: NA; v_gene: TRBV7-9; d_gene: TRBD2; len: 18; j_gene: TRBJ2-1; CDR3aa: CASSGLALREVSYNEQFF; CDR3nt: TGTGCCAGCAGCGGGCTCGCCCTACGGGAGGTCTCCTACAATGAGCAGTTCTTC
abundance: NA; v_gene: TRBV7-9; d_gene: TRBD2; len: 18; j_gene: TRBJ2-6; CDR3aa: CASSPNPGLDSGANVLTF; CDR3nt: TGTGCCAGCAGCCCCAATCCGGGACTAGACTCTGGGGCCAACGTCCTGACTTTC
abundance: NA; v_gene: TRBV2; d_gene: TRBD1; len: 15; j_gene: TRBJ1-2; CDR3aa: CASSPGTGGAYGYTF; CDR3nt: TGTGCCAGCAGCCCCGGGACAGGGGGTGCGTATGGCTACACCTTC
abundance: NA; v_gene: TRBV7-9; d_gene: NA; len: 13; j_gene: TRBJ2-2; CDR3aa: CASSQHLSGELFF; CDR3nt: TGTGCCAGCAGCCAGCACCTCTCCGGGGAGCTGTTTTTT
abundance: NA; v_gene: TRBV2; d_gene: TRBD1; len: 14; j_gene: TRBJ2-1; CDR3aa: CASSALQGGNEQFF; CDR3nt: TGTGCCAGCAGTGCCTTACAGGGGGGTAATGAGCAGTTCTTC
abundance: many; v_gene: TRBV4-1; d_gene: NA; len: 15; j_gene: TRBJ2-7; CDR3aa: CASSQGSGFPYEQYF; CDR3nt: TGCGCCAGCAGCCAAGGATCTGGGTTTCCCTACGAGCAGTACTTC
abundance: few; v_gene: TRBV4-3; d_gene: NA; len: 13; j_gene: TRBJ2-2; CDR3aa: CASSQNSFGELFF; CDR3nt: TGCGCCAGCAGCCAAAACAGCTTCGGGGAGCTGTTTTTT
abundance: NA; v_gene: TRBV4-1; d_gene: NA; len: 14; j_gene: TRBJ1-5; CDR3aa: CASSQGGIRQPQHF; CDR3nt: TGCGCCAGCAGCCAAGGCGGGATCCGGCAGCCCCAGCATTTT
abundance: NA; v_gene: TRBV19; d_gene: NA; len: 16; j_gene: TRBJ2-5; CDR3aa: CASSSPVGDRAETQYF; CDR3nt: TGTGCCAGTAGCTCCCCCGTCGGTGACCGTGCAGAGACCCAGTACTTC
abundance: many; v_gene: TRBV28; d_gene: NA; len: 14; j_gene: TRBJ1-1; CDR3aa: CASSFLRGSSEAFF; CDR3nt: TGTGCCAGCAGTTTTCTACGGGGTAGTAGTGAAGCTTTCTTT
abundance: few; v_gene: TRBV6-2/TRBV6-3; d_gene: NA; len: 16; j_gene: TRBJ1-3; CDR3aa: CASSLMDPTDGNTIYF; CDR3nt: TGTGCCAGCAGTTTGATGGATCCCACTGACGGAAACACCATATATTTT
abundance: NA; v_gene: TRBV7-9; d_gene: TRBD1; len: 14; j_gene: TRBJ2-7; CDR3aa: CASSPGTGKPEQYF; CDR3nt: TGTGCCAGCAGCCCAGGGACAGGGAAACCCGAGCAGTACTTC
abundance: few; v_gene: TRBV12-3/TRBV12-4; d_gene: TRBD1; len: 14; j_gene: TRBJ2-7; CDR3aa: CASSLDRGSYEQYF; CDR3nt: TGTGCCAGCAGTTTGGACAGGGGCTCCTACGAGCAGTACTTC
abundance: NA; v_gene: TRBV27; d_gene: NA; len: 14; j_gene: TRBJ1-5; CDR3aa: CASSLRWGYQPQHF; CDR3nt: TGTGCCAGCAGTTTGAGGTGGGGTTATCAGCCCCAGCATTTT
abundance: NA; v_gene: TRBV25-1; d_gene: NA; len: 15; j_gene: TRBJ2-1; CDR3aa: CASSPQAERYNEQFF; CDR3nt: TGTGCCAGCTCCCCTCAAGCGGAGAGATACAATGAGCAGTTCTTC
abundance: NA; v_gene: TRBV25-1; d_gene: NA; len: 13; j_gene: TRBJ2-2; CDR3aa: CASKRSNTGELFF; CDR3nt: TGTGCCAGCAAGAGGTCGAACACCGGGGAGCTGTTTTTT